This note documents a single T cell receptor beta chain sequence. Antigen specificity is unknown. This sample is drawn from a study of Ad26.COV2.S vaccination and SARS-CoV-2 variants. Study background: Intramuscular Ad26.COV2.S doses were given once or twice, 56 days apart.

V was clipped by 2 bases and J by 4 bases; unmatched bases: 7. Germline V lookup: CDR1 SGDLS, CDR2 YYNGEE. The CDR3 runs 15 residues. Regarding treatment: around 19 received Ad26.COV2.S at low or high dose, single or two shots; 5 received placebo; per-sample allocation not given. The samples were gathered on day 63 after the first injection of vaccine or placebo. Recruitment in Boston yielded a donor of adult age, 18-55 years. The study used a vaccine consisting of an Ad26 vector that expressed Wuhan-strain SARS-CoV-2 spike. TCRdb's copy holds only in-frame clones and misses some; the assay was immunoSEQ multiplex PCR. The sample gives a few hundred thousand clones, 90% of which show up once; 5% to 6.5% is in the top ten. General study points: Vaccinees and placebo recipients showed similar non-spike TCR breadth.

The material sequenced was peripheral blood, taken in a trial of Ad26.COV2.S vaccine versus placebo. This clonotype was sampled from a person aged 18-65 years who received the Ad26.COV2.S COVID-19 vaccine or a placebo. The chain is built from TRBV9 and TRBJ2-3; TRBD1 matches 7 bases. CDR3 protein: CASSVVSGTADTQYF. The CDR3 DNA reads TGTGCCAGCAGCGTCGTCTCCGGGACAGCAGATACGCAGTATTTT.